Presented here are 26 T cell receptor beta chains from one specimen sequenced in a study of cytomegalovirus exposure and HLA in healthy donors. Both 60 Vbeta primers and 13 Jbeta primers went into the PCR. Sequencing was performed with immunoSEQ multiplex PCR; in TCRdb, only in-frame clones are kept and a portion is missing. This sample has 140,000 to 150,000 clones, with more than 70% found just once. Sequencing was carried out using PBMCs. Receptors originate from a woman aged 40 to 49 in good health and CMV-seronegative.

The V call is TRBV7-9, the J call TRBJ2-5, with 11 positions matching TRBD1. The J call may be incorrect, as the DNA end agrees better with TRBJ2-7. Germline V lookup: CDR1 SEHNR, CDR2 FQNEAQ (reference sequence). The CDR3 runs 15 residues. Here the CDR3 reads CASSGGQGAFYEQYF. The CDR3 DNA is TGTGCCAGCAGCGGTGGACAGGGGGCGTTCTACGAGCAGTACTTC.

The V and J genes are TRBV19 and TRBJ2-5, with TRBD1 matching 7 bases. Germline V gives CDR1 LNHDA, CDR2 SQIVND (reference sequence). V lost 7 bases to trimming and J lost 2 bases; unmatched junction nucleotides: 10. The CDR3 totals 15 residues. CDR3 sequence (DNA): TGTGCCAGTAAAGGACTGGGGACAGCTCAAGAGACCCAGTACTTC. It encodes CASKGLGTAQETQYF.

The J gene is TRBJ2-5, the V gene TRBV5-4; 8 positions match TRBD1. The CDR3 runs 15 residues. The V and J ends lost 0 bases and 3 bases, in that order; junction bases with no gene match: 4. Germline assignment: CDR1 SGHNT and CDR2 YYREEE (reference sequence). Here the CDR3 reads CASSLDRGMKETQYF. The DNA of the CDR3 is TGTGCCAGCAGCTTGGACAGGGGGATGAAAGAGACCCAGTACTTC.

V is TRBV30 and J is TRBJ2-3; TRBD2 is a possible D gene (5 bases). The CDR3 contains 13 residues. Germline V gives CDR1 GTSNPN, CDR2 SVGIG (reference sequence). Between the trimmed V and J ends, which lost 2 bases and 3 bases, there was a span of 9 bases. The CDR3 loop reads CAWSPGLTDTQYF. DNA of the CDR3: TGTGCCTGGAGTCCCGGACTGACAGATACGCAGTATTTT.

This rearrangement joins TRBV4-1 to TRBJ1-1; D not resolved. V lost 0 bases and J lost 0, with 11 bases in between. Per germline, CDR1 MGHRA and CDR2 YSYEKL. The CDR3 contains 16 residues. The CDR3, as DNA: TGCGCCAGCAGCCAAGATCCCCGACATATGAACACTGAAGCTTTCTTT. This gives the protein CASSQDPRHMNTEAFF.

CDR3 bases: TGTGCCAGCTCACCACCGGGACAGGGGACCGCCGGGGAGCTGTTTTTT. Translated, it gives CASSPPGQGTAGELFF. The V call is TRBV18, the J call TRBJ2-2, with TRBD1 identical over 10 bases. The ends lost 0 bases at V and 6 bases at J; junction bases unmatched: 4. Germline CDR1 reads KGHSH; CDR2 reads LQKENI. This CDR3 is built from 16 residues.

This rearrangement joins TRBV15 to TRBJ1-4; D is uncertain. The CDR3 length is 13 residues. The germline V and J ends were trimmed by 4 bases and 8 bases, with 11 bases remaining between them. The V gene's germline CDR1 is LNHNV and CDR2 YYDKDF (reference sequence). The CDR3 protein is CATSTRGREKLFF. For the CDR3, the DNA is TGTGCCACCAGCACTCGGGGTAGGGAAAAACTGTTTTTT.

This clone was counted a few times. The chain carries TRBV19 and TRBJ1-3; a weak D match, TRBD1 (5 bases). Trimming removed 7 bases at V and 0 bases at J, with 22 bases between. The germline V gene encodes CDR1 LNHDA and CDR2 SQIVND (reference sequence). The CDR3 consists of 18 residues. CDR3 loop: CASTLPLGQGSSGNTIYF. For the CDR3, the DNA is TGTGCCAGTACCTTGCCTTTGGGGCAGGGCTCCTCTGGAAACACCATATATTTT.

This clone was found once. The CDR3 sequence: CAISDYTGSGANVLTF. The CDR3 DNA sequence: TGTGCCATCAGTGACTACACAGGGAGTGGGGCCAACGTCCTGACTTTC. V usage is TRBV10-3 and J usage is TRBJ2-6, with D possibly TRBD1 on 6 matching bases. CDR3 size: 16 residues. V shed 3 bases and J shed 3 bases, with 12 bases lying between them. Germline loops: CDR1 ENHRY, CDR2 SYGVKD.

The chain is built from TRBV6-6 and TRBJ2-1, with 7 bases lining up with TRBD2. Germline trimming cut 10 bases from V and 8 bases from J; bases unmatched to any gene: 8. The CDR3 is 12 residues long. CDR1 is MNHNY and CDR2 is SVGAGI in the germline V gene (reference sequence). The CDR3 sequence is CAIGLDSDEQFF. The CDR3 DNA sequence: TGTGCCATCGGACTAGATTCGGATGAGCAGTTCTTC.

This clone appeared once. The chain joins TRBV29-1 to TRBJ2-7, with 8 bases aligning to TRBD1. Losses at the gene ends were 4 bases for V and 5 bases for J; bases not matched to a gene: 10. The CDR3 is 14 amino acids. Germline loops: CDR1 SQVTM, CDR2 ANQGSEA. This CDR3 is CSVGTGTSENEQYF. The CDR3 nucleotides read TGCAGCGTTGGGACAGGGACCTCGGAGAACGAGCAGTACTTC.

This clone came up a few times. CDR3 DNA sequence: TGTGCCAGCAGCACCTGGGACAGGAAGACCTATGGCTACACCTTC. Encoded protein: CASSTWDRKTYGYTF. The J gene is TRBJ1-2, the V gene TRBV6-5; 8 positions agree with TRBD1. The ends lost 6 bases at V and 4 bases at J; junction bases unmatched: 10. Per germline, CDR1 MNHEY and CDR2 SVGAGI. The CDR3 runs 15 residues.

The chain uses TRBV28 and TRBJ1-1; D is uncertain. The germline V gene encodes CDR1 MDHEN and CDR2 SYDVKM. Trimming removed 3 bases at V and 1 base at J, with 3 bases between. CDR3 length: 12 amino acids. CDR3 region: CASSFRNTEAFF. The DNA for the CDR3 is TGTGCCAGCAGTTTTCGGAACACTGAAGCTTTCTTT.

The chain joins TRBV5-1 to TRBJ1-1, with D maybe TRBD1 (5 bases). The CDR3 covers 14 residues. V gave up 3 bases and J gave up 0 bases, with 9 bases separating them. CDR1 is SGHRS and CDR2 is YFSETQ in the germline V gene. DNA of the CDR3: TGCGCCAGCAGCTCCCAGGGCTTGAACACTGAAGCTTTCTTT. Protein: CASSSQGLNTEAFF.

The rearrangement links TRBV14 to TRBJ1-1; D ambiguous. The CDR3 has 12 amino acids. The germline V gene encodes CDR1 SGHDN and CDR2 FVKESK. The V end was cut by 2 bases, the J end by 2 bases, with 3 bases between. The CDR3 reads CASSQHNTEAFF. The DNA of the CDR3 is TGTGCCAGCAGCCAACATAACACTGAAGCTTTCTTT. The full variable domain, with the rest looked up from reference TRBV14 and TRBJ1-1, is EAGVTQFPSHSVIEKGQTVTLRCDPISGHDNLYWYRRVMGKEIKFLLHFVKESKQDESGMPNNRFLAERTGGTYSTLKVQPAELEDSGVYFCASSQHNTEAFFGQGTRLTVV.

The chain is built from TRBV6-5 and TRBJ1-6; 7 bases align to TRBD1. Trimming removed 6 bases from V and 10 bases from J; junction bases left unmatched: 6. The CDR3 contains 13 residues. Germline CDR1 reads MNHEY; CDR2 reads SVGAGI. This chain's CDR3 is CASRVTGESPLHF. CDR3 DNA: TGTGCCAGCAGGGTTACAGGGGAATCACCCCTCCACTTT.

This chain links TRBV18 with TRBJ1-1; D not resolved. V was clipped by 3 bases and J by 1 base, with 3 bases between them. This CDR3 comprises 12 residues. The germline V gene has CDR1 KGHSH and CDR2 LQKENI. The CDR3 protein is CASSPRNTEAFF. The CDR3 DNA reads TGTGCCAGCTCACCTCGGAACACTGAAGCTTTCTTT.

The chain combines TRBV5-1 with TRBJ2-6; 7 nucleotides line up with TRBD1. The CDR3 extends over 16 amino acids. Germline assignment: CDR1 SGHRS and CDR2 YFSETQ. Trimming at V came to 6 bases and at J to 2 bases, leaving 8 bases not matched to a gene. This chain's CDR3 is CASKQQQGAGANVLTF. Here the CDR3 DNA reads TGCGCCAGCAAGCAGCAGCAGGGGGCTGGGGCCAACGTCCTGACTTTC.

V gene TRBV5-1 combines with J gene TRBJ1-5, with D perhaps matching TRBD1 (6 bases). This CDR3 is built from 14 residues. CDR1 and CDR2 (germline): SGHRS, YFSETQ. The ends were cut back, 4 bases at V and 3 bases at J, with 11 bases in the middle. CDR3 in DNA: TGCGCCAGCAGCCCTCAGGGGTACAATCAGCCCCAGCATTTT. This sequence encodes CASSPQGYNQPQHF.

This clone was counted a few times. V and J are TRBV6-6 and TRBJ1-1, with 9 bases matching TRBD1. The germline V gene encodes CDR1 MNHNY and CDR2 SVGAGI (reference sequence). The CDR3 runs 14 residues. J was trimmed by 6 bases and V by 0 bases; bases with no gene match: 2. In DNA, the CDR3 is TGTGCCAGCAGTTACTCCGGGACAGGGCCTGAAGCTTTCTTT. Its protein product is CASSYSGTGPEAFF.

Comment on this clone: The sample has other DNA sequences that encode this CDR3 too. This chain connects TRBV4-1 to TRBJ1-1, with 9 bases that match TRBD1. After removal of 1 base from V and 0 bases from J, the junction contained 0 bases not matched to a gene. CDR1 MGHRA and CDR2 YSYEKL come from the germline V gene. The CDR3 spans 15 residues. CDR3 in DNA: TGCGCCAGCAGCCAAGGGACAGGGGTGAACACTGAAGCTTTCTTT. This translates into CASSQGTGVNTEAFF.

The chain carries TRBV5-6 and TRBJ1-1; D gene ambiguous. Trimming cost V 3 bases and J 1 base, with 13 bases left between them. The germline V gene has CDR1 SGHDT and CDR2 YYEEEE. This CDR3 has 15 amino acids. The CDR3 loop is CASSYGPNTNTEAFF. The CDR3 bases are TGTGCCAGCAGCTATGGCCCCAATACGAACACTGAAGCTTTCTTT.

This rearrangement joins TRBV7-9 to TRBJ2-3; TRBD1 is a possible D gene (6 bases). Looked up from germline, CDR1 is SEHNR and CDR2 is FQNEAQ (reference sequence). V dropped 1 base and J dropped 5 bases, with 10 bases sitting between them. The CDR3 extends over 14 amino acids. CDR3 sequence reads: CASSLGQAVDTQYF. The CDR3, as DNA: TGTGCCAGCAGCTTAGGACAGGCCGTAGATACGCAGTATTTT. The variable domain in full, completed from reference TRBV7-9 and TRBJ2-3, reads DTGVSQNPRHKITKRGQNVTFRCDPISEHNRLYWYRQTLGQGPEFLTYFQNEAQLEKSRLLSDRFSAERPKGSFSTLEIQRTEQGDSAMYLCASSLGQAVDTQYFGPGTRLTVL.

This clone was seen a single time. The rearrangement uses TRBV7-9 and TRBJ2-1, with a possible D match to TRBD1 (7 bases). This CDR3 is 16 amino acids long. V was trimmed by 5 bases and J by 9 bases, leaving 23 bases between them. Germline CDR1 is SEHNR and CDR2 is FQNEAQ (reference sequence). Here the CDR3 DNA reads TGTGCCAGCAGCCCCTCGGTAGGGACAGTGGGGGGTGAGCAGTTCTTC. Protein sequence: CASSPSVGTVGGEQFF.

CDR3 region: CASQGQIGGNEQFF. The DNA of the CDR3 is TGTGCCAGTCAGGGACAGATCGGGGGAAATGAGCAGTTCTTC. This rearrangement joins TRBV5-4 to TRBJ2-1; TRBD1 might be the D (7 bases). The CDR3 has 14 residues. Germline assignment: CDR1 SGHNT and CDR2 YYREEE (reference sequence). V was trimmed by 8 bases and J by 7 bases, leaving 19 bases between them.

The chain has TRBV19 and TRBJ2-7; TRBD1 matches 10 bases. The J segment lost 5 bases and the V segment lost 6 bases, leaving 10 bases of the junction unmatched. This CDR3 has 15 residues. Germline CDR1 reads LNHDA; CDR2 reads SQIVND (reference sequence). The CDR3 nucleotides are TGTGCCAGTAGAGATCCGGGACAGGGGATCCACGAGCAGTACTTC. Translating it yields CASRDPGQGIHEQYF.